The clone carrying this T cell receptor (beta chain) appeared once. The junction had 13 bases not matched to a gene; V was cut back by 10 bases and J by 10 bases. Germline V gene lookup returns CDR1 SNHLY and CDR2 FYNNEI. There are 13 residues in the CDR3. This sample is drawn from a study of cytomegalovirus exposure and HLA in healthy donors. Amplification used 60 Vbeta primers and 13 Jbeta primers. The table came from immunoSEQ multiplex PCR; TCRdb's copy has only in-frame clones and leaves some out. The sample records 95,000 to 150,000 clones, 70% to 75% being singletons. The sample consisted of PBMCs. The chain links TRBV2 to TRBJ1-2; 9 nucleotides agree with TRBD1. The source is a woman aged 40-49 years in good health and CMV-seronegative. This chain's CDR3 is CAMKRDRDTPYTF. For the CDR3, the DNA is TGTGCCATGAAACGGGACAGGGACACTCCCTACACCTTC.